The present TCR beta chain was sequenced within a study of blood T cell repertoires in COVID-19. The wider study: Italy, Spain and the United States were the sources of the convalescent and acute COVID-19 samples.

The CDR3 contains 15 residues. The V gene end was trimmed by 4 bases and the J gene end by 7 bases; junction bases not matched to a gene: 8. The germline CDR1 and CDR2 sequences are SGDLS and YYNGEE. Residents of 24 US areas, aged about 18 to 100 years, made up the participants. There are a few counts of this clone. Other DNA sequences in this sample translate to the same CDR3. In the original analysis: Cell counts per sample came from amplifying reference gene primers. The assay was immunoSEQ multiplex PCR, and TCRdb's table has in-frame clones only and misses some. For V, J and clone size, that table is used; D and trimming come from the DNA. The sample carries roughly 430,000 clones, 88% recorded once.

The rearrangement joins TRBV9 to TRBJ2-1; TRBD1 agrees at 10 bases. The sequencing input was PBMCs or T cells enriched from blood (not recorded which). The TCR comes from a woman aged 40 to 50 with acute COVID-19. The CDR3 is CASSFGQGVGNEQFF. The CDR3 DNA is TGTGCCAGCAGCTTCGGACAGGGGGTGGGGAATGAGCAGTTCTTC.